This T cell receptor (beta chain) was recovered during a study of blood T cell repertoires in COVID-19. Whole-study context: The samples span acute and convalescent COVID-19 from the United States, Italy and Spain. T cells, B-cell-depleted T cells, or PBMCs supplied cDNA or gDNA.

Original handling: Reference gene primer amplification yielded estimated nucleated cell counts. This table comes from immunoSEQ multiplex PCR, and its TCRdb copy is limited to in-frame clones, with some not included. V and J calls and clone size are copied from that table; D and trimming were computed from the DNA. The table includes 400,000 to 500,000 clones, about nine tenths detected once. Germline loops: CDR1 SGHRS, CDR2 YFSETQ. This CDR3 contains 15 residues. J lost 3 bases, V lost 5 bases, and 11 bases had no gene match. The chain links TRBV5-1 to TRBJ2-7, with 7 bases that match TRBD2. The sequence was obtained from a woman in her thirties with active or convalescent COVID-19. Material for sequencing was peripheral blood. The CDR3 reads CASRFTLALDYEQYF. The CDR3 DNA reads TGCGCCAGCAGATTCACACTAGCGTTGGACTACGAGCAGTACTTC.